These T cell receptor beta chains were read from a single sample in a study of blood T cell repertoires in COVID-19. Profiled with immunoSEQ multiplex PCR; TCRdb holds only in-frame clones, not every one. The sample has approximately 100,000 clones, 80% to 90% seen once. Source material: peripheral blood. Source of these receptors: a man aged 60-69 years with acute or convalescent COVID-19. CDR3s include the opening cysteine and the closing phenylalanine or tryptophan. A D gene is named only where the DNA matches it firmly. For some rows the clone size is stated as once, few or many, or as a class when expanded; others skip it.

abundance	v_gene	j_gene	d_gene	CDR3nt	CDR3aa
.	TRBV19	TRBJ2-3	.	TGTGCCAGTAGTATGGCCTCCACAGATACGCAGTATTTT	CASSMASTDTQYF
.	TRBV3-1/TRBV3-2	TRBJ2-3	TRBD1	TGTGCCAGCAGCAAGAGGGGGCAGGTCTACACAGATACGCAGTATTTT	CASSKRGQVYTDTQYF
.	TRBV11-3	TRBJ2-1	TRBD2	TGTGCCAGCAGCTTGGGACTAGCGGACGGTGAGCAGTTCTTC	CASSLGLADGEQFF
.	TRBV7-8	TRBJ2-1	TRBD2	TGTGCCAGCAGCCGTAGTGGCGGGGGGGCGATCAATGAGCAGTTCTTC	CASSRSGGGAINEQFF
.	TRBV30	TRBJ2-2	TRBD1	TGTGCCTGGAGTCGCAACCCACAGGGGGCGCGCACCGGGGAGCTGTTTTTT	CAWSRNPQGARTGELFF
.	TRBV3-1/TRBV3-2	TRBJ1-1	.	TGTGCCAGCAGCCAGAGGGTAAACACTGAAGCTTTCTTT	CASSQRVNTEAFF
.	TRBV28	TRBJ2-5	.	TGTGCCAGTACAGGAGAGACCCAGTACTTC	CASTGETQYF
.	TRBV7-8	TRBJ1-4	TRBD1	TGTGCCAGCAGCTTAGCCAGGACAGGGTCTAATGAAAAACTGTTTTTT	CASSLARTGSNEKLFF
.	TRBV15	TRBJ2-2	.	TGTGCCACCAGCAGAGATGGTGGAGTTGTACCGAACACCGGGGAGCTGTTTTTT	CATSRDGGVVPNTGELFF
once	TRBV30	TRBJ1-1	.	TGTGCCTGCCAGCCCAGTAGACAGTCCGCTCTCGGAACTGAAGCTTTCTTT	CACQPSRQSALGTEAFF
.	TRBV7-2	TRBJ1-2	.	TGTGCCAGCAGCTTAGACTTAACTCAATCCTATGGCTACACCTTC	CASSLDLTQSYGYTF
.	TRBV6-6	TRBJ2-6	.	TGTGCCAGCAGTTACAATACTGGGGCCAACGTCCTGACTTTC	CASSYNTGANVLTF
few	TRBV7-3	TRBJ1-3	.	TGTGCCAGCAGCTTACACGGGGGTTCTGAAAACACCATATATTTT	CASSLHGGSENTIYF
.	TRBV19	TRBJ2-2	.	TGTGCCAGTAGTATTGACGGATCTAGGGGGGAGCTGTTTTTT	CASSIDGSRGELFF